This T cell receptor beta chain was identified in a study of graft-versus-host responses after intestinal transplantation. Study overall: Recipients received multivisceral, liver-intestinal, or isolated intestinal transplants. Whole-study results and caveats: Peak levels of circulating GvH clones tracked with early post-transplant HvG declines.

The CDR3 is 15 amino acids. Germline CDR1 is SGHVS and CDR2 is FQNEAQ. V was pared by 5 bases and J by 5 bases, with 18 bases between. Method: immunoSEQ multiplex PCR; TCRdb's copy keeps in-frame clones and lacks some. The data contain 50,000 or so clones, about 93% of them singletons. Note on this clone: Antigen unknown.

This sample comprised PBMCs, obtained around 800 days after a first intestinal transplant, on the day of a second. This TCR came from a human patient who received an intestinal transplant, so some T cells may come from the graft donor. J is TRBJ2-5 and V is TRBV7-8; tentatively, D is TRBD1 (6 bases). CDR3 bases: TGTGCCAGCAGCCCAAACCGGGCCCAGGGGGAGACCCAGTACTTC. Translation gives CASSPNRAQGETQYF.